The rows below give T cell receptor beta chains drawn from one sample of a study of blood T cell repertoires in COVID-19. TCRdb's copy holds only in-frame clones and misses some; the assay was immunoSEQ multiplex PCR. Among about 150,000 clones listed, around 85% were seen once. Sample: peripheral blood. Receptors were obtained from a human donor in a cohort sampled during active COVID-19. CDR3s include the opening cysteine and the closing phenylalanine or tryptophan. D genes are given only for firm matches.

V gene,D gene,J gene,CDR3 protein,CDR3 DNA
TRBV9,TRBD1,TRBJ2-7,CASSARQGTHEQYF,TGTGCCAGCAGCGCTCGACAGGGGACCCACGAGCAGTACTTC
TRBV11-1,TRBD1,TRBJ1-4,CASSSGQGINEKLFF,TGTGCCAGCAGCTCCGGACAGGGGATTAATGAAAAACTGTTTTTT
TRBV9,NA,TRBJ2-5,CASSETITSSQETQYF,TGTGCCAGCAGCGAGACCATCACTAGCAGCCAAGAGACCCAGTACTTC
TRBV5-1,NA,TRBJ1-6,CASSNPTLGQTNSPLHF,TGCGCCAGCAGCAACCCGACCCTCGGACAGACTAATTCACCCCTCCACTTT
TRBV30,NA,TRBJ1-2,CAWRGGGSEGYTF,TGTGCCTGGAGAGGGGGGGGTTCGGAAGGCTACACCTTC
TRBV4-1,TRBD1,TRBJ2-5,CASSLRLVQGAETQYF,TGCGCCAGCAGCCTGCGGCTGGTACAGGGGGCGGAGACCCAGTACTTC
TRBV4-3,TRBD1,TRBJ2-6,CASSQVWSTGVFSGANVLTF,TGCGCCAGCAGCCAAGTTTGGTCGACAGGGGTTTTCTCTGGGGCCAACGTCCTGACTTTC
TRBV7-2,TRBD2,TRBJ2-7,CASSGRGTGLYEQYF,TGTGCCAGCAGCGGGAGGGGTACGGGGTTGTACGAGCAGTACTTC
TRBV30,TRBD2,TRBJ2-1,CAWTRTSGANEQFF,TGTGCCTGGACCAGGACTAGCGGAGCCAATGAGCAGTTCTTC
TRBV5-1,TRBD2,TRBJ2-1,CASSLVAGGLNEQFF,TGCGCCAGCAGCTTAGTAGCGGGGGGGCTTAACGAGCAGTTCTTC
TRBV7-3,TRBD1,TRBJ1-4,CASSSDRGRANEKLFF,TGTGCCAGCAGCTCGGACAGGGGGCGGGCTAATGAAAAACTGTTTTTT
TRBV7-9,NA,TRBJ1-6,CASSYSGENSPLHF,TGTGCCAGCAGCTACTCAGGGGAGAATTCACCCCTCCACTTT
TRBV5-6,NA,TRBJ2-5,CASSRGFLETQYF,TGTGCCAGTTCCAGGGGATTTTTGGAGACCCAGTACTTC
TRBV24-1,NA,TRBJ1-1,CATSDSRPLMNTEAFF,TGTGCCACCAGTGACTCACGCCCCCTAATGAACACTGAAGCTTTCTTT
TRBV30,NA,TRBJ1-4,CAWSVLDSSTNEKLFF,TGTGCCTGGAGTGTATTGGACAGCTCAACTAATGAAAAACTGTTTTTT
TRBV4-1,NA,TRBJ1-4,CASSQPGRNSGELFF,TGCGCCAGCAGCCAACCCGGGAGAAATTCTGGGGAACTGTTTTTT
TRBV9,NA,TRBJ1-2,CASSVEGLGGYGYTF,TGTGCCAGCAGCGTAGAGGGTTTGGGAGGCTATGGCTACACCTTC
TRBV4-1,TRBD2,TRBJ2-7,CASSQEYGLAGTYEQYF,TGCGCCAGCAGCCAAGAGTACGGGCTAGCGGGAACCTACGAGCAGTACTTC
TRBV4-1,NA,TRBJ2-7,CASSQEASSPLYEQYF,TGCGCCAGCAGCCAAGAGGCCTCGTCGCCTCTCTACGAGCAGTACTTC
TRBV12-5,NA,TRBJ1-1,CASGLGTKEGRGDTEAFF,TGTGCTAGTGGTTTGGGTACCAAGGAAGGGAGGGGAGACACTGAAGCTTTCTTT
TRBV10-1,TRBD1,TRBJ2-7,CASIQDRAPYEQYF,TGCGCCAGCATTCAGGACAGGGCCCCCTACGAGCAGTACTTC
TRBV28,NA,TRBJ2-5,CASTPPVWQGQETQYF,TGTGCCAGCACCCCTCCCGTGTGGCAGGGCCAAGAGACCCAGTACTTC
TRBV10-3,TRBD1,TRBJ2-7,CAIRGDSPYEQYF,TGTGCCATCAGGGGGGACAGCCCCTACGAGCAGTACTTC
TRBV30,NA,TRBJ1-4,CACSGGFNEKLFF,TGTGCCTGCAGCGGGGGATTTAATGAAAAACTGTTTTTT
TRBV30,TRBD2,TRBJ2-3,CAWSALAGGTDTQYF,TGTGCCTGGAGTGCCCTGGCGGGAGGCACAGATACGCAGTATTTT
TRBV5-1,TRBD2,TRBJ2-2,CASSAGLAGGPTGELFF,TGCGCCAGCAGCGCGGGACTAGCGGGGGGGCCAACCGGGGAGCTGTTTTTT